The source of this T cell receptor (beta chain) is a study of cytomegalovirus exposure and HLA in healthy donors. Across the whole study: An earlier analysis found under 130 million unique TCR beta sequences from about 190 million T cells.

Germline CDR1 is MDHEN and CDR2 is SYDVKM. Trimming shortened V by 3 bases and J by 4 bases, and 7 bases separated the two germline ends. The CDR3 covers 13 residues. Amplification used 60 Vbeta primers and 13 Jbeta primers. Data came from immunoSEQ multiplex PCR; TCRdb stores just in-frame clones and leaves some out. The data contain around 110,000 clones, 8% to 10% of them singletons. The chain recombines TRBV28 with TRBJ1-5, with D perhaps matching TRBD1 (6 bases). The receptor's source is a man under 40 in good health and CMV-seronegative. Sequencing was carried out using PBMCs. The CDR3 DNA is TGTGCCAGCAGTTTCGACAGGAATCAGCCCCAGCATTTT. This sequence encodes CASSFDRNQPQHF.